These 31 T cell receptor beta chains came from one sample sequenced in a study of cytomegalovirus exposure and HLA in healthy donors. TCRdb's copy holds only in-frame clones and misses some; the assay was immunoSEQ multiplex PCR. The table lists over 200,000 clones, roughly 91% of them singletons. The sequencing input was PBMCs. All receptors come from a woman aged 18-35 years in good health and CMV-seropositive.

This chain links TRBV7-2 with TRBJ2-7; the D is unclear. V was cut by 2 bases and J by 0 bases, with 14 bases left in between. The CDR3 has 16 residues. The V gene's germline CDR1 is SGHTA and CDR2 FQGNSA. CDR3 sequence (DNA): TGTGCCAGCAGCTTACGGCAGGTTCCTATCTCCTACGAGCAGTACTTC. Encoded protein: CASSLRQVPISYEQYF.

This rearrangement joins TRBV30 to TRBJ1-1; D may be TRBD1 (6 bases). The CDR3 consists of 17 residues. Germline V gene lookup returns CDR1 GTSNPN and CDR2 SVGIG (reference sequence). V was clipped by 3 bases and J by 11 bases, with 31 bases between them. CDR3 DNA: TGTGCCTGGAGCCCAGCCCGCGTGAGGGACATTCCTAAGAGTGCTTTCTTT. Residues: CAWSPARVRDIPKSAFF.

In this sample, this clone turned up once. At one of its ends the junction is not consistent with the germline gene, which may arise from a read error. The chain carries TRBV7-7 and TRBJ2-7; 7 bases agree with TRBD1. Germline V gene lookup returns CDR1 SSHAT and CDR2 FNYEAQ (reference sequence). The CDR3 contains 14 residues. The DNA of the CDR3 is TGTGCTAGCAGCTTAGCAGGGGGTCTCGACGAGCAGTACTTC. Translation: CASSLAGGLDEQYF.

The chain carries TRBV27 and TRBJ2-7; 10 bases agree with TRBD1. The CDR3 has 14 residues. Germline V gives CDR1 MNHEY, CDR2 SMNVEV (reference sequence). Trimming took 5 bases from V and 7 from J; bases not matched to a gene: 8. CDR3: CASSLPGQGWEQYF. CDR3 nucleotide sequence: TGTGCCAGCAGTCTCCCGGGACAGGGGTGGGAGCAGTACTTC.

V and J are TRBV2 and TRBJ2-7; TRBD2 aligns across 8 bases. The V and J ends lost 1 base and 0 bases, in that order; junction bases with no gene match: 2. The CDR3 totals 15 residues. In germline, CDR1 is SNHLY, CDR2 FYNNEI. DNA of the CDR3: TGTGCCAGCAGTGAAGAACTAGCGGCCTCCTACGAGCAGTACTTC. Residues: CASSEELAASYEQYF.

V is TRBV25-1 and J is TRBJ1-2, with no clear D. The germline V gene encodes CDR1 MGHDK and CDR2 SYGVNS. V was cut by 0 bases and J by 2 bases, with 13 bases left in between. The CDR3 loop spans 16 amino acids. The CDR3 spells CASSEYGIPGNYGYTF. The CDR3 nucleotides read TGTGCCAGCAGTGAATATGGAATCCCGGGAAACTATGGCTACACCTTC.

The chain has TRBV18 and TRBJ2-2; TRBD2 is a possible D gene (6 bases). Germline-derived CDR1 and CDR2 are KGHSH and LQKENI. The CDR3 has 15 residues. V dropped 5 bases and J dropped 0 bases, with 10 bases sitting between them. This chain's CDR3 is CASSSLATNTGELFF. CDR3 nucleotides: TGTGCCAGCTCATCCCTAGCGACGAACACCGGGGAGCTGTTTTTT.

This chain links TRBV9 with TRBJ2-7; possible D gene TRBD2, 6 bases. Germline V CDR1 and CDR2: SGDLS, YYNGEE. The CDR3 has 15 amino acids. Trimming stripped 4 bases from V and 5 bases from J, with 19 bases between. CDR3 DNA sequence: TGTGCCAGCAGCTCCCATAGCGGTGGGCAGAACGAGCAGTACTTC. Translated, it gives CASSSHSGGQNEQYF. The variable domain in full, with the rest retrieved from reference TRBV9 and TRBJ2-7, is DSGVTQTPKHLITATGQRVTLRCSPRSGDLSVYWYQQSLDQGLQFLIQYYNGEERAKGNILERFSAQQFPDLHSELNLSSLELGDSALYFCASSSHSGGQNEQYFGPGTRLTVT.

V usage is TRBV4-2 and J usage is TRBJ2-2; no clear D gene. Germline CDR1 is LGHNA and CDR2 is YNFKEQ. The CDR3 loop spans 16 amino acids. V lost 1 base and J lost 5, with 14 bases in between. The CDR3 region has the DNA TGTGCCAGCAGCCAAGCTAGTGCAATCGAAACCGGGGAGCTGTTTTTT. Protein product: CASSQASAIETGELFF.

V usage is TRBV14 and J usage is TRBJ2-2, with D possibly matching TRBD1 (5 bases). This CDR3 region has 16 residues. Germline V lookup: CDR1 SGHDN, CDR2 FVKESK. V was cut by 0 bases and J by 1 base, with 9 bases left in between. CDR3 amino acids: CASSQDLGQNTGELFF. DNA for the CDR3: TGTGCCAGCAGCCAAGATCTAGGACAGAACACCGGGGAGCTGTTTTTT.

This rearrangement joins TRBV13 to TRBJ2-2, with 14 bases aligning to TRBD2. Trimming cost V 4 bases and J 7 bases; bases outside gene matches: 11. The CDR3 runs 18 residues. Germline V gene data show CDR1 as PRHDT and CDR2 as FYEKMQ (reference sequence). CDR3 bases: TGTGCCAGCAGCTCAGAGGACGGGACTAGCGGGAGATTCGGGGAGCTGTTTTTT. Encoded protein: CASSSEDGTSGRFGELFF.

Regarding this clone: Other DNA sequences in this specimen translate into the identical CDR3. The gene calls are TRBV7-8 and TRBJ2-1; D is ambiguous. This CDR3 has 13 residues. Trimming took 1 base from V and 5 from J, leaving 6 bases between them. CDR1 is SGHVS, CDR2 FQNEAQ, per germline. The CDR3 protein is CASSLDRNNEQFF. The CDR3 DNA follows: TGTGCCAGCAGCTTAGACAGAAACAATGAGCAGTTCTTC.

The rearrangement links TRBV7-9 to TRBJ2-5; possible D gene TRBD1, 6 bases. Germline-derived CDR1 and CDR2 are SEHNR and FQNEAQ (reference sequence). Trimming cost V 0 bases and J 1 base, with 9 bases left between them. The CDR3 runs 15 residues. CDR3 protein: CASSLAGQFQETQYF. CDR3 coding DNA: TGTGCCAGCAGCTTAGCCGGACAGTTCCAAGAGACCCAGTACTTC.

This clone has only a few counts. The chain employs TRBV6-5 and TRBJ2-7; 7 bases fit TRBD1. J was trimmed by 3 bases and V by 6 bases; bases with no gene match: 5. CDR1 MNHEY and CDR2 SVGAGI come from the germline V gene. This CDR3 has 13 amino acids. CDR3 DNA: TGTGCCAGCAGAAGGACAGGCAGCTACGAGCAGTACTTC. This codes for CASRRTGSYEQYF.

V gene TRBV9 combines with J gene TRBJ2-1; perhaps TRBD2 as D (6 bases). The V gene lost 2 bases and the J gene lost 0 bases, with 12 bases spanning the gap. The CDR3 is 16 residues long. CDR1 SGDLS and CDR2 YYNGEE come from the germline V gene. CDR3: CASSVLGGSSYNEQFF. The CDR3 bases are TGTGCCAGCAGCGTTCTGGGGGGAAGCTCCTACAATGAGCAGTTCTTC.

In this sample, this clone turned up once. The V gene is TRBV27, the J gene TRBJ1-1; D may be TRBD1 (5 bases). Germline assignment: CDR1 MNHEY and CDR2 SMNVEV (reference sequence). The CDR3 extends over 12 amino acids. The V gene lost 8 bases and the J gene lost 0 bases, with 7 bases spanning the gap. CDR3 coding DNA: TGTGCCAGCTGGACATTGAACACTGAAGCTTTCTTT. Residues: CASWTLNTEAFF.

CDR3 protein: CASGPGSGRAGNEQFF. The DNA for the CDR3 is TGTGCTAGTGGCCCTGGTAGCGGGAGGGCTGGGAATGAGCAGTTCTTC. This chain connects TRBV12-5 to TRBJ2-1, with 11 bases that match TRBD2. V lost 6 bases to trimming and J lost 7 bases; unmatched junction nucleotides: 11. CDR1 is LGHNT and CDR2 is FRNRAP in the germline V gene. This CDR3 has 16 residues.

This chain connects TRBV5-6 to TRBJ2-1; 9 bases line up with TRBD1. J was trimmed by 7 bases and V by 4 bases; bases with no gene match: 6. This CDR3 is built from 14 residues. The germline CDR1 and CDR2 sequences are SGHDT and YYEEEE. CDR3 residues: CASSNRGPRNEQFF. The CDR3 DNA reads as TGTGCCAGCAGCAACAGGGGGCCGAGGAATGAGCAGTTCTTC.

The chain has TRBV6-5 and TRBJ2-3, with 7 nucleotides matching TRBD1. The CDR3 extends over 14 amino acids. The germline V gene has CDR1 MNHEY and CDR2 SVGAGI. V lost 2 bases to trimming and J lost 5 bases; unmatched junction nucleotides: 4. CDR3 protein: CASSYTNRGDTQYF. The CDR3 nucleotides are TGTGCCAGCAGTTACACGAACAGGGGAGATACGCAGTATTTT.

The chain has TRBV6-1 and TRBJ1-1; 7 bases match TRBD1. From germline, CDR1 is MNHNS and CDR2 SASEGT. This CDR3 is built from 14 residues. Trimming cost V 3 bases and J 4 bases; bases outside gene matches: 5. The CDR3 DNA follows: TGTGCCAGCAGTGACGTTTCAGGGGGCACTGAAGCTTTCTTT. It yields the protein CASSDVSGGTEAFF.

This chain's CDR3 is CASSFGTGTSYNEQFF. DNA for the CDR3: TGTGCCAGCAGCTTCGGGACAGGAACCTCCTACAATGAGCAGTTCTTC. The rearrangement joins TRBV11-3 to TRBJ2-1; 8 positions agree with TRBD1. Germline assignment: CDR1 SGHNT and CDR2 YENEEA. The CDR3 sequence is 16 residues long. The trim removed 3 bases at V and 0 bases at J, leaving 4 bases unmatched.

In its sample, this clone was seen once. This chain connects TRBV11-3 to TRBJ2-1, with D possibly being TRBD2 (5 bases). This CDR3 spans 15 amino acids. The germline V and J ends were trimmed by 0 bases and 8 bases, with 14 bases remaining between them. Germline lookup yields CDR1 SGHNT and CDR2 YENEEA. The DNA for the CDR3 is TGTGCCAGCAGCTTAGATAGGACTCCCGGCGATGAGCAGTTCTTC. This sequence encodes CASSLDRTPGDEQFF. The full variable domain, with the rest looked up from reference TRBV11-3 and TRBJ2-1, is EAGVVQSPRYKIIEKKQPVAFWCNPISGHNTLYWYLQNLGQGPELLIRYENEEAVDDSQLPKDRFSAERLKGVDSTLKIQPAELGDSAVYLCASSLDRTPGDEQFFGPGTRLTVL.

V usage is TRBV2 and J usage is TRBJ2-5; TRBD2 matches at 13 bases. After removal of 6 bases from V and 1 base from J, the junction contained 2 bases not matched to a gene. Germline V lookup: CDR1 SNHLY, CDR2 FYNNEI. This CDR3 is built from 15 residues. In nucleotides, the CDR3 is TGTGCCAGCAGAGGACTAGCGGGAGTCCAAGAGACCCAGTACTTC. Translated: CASRGLAGVQETQYF.

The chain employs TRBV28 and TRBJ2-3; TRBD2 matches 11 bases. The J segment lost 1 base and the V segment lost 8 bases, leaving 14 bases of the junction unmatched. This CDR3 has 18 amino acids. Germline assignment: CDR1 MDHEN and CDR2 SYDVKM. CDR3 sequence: CASGLAGGVNIGTDTQYF. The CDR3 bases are TGTGCCAGCGGGCTAGCGGGAGGAGTTAATATTGGCACAGATACGCAGTATTTT.

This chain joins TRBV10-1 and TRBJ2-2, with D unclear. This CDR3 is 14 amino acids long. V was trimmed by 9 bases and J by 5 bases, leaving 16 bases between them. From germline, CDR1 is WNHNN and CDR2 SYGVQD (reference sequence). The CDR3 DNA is TGCGCCAGGCCCCAGGCGCTGAGAACCGGGGAGCTGTTTTTT. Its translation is CARPQALRTGELFF.

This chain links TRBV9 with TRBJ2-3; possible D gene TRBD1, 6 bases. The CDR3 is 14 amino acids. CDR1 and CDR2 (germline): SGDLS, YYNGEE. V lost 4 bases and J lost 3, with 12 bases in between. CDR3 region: CASSPIGQTDTQYF. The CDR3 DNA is TGTGCCAGCAGCCCTATCGGACAGACAGATACGCAGTATTTT.

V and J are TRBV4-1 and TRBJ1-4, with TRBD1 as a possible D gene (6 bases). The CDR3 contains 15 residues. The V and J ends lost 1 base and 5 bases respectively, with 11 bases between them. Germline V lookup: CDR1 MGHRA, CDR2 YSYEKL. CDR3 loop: CASSQVGTPNEKLFF. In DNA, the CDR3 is TGCGCCAGCAGCCAAGTGGGGACACCGAATGAAAAACTGTTTTTT.

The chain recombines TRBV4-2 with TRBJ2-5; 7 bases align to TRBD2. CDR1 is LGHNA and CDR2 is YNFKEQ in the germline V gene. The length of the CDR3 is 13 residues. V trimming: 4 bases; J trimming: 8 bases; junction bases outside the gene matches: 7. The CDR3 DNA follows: TGTGCCAGCAGCCGAAGGGCGGGAGAAACCCAGTACTTC. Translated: CASSRRAGETQYF.

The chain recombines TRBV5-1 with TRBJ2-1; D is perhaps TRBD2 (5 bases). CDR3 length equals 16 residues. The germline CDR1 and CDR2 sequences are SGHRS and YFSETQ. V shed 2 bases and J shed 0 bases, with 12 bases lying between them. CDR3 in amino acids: CASSLRGLSSYNEQFF. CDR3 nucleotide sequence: TGCGCCAGCAGCTTACGAGGGCTGAGCTCCTACAATGAGCAGTTCTTC.

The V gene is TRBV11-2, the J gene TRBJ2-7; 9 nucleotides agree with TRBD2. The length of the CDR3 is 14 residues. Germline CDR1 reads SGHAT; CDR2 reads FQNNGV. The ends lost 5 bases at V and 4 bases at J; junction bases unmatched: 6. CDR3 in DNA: TGTGCCAGCAGCGTTAGCGGGAGTCGGTACGAGCAGTACTTC. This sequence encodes CASSVSGSRYEQYF.

The CDR3 coding sequence is TGTGCCAGCTCCGCCCTACAGGGAACCTATGGCTACACCTTC. Translating gives CASSALQGTYGYTF. This rearrangement joins TRBV28 to TRBJ1-2, with D possibly being TRBD1 (6 bases). Germline lookup yields CDR1 MDHEN and CDR2 SYDVKM. V lost 8 bases and J lost 4, with 17 bases in between. This CDR3 contains 14 residues.